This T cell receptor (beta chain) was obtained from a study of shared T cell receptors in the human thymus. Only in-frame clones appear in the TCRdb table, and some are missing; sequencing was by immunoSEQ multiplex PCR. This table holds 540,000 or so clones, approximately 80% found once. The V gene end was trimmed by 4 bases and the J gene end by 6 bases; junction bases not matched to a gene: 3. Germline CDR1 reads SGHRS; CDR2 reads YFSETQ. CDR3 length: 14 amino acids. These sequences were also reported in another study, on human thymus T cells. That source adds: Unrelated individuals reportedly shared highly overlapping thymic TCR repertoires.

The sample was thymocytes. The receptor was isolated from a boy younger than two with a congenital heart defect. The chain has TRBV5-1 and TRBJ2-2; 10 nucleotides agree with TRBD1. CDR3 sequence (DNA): TGCGCCAGCAGCGGGACAGGGGTACCCGGGGAGCTGTTTTTT. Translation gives CASSGTGVPGELFF.